This T cell receptor beta chain was profiled in a study of Ad26.COV2.S vaccination and SARS-CoV-2 variants. Study information: The donor belonged to the COV1001 Ad26.COV2.S trial arm. Each vaccinee took Ad26.COV2.S intramuscularly, once or twice 56 days apart.

Generated by immunoSEQ multiplex PCR, the TCRdb table keeps only in-frame clones and is missing some. Of a few hundred thousand clones listed, over 75% were seen once; the top ten hold roughly 3.2%. Treatment reported: roughly 19 received Ad26.COV2.S at low or high dose, single or two shots; 5 received placebo; per-sample allocation not given. Samples came from day 63 after the first vaccine or placebo injection. Vaccine was an Ad26 vector expressing Wuhan-strain SARS-CoV-2 spike. This CDR3 has 13 amino acids. V shed 5 bases and J 6 bases; nucleotides not matched to a gene: 3. Germline V gene sequence: CDR1 SEHNR, CDR2 FQNEAQ (reference sequence).

V and J are TRBV7-9 and TRBJ2-3; TRBD2 matches at 9 bases. The clonotype originates from a person aged 18-65 years who received the Ad26.COV2.S COVID-19 vaccine or a placebo. The specimen was peripheral blood, collected in a trial of Ad26.COV2.S vaccine versus placebo. The CDR3 nucleotides read TGTGCCAGCAGCCTGGGACTAGCTGATACGCAGTATTTT. As protein: CASSLGLADTQYF.